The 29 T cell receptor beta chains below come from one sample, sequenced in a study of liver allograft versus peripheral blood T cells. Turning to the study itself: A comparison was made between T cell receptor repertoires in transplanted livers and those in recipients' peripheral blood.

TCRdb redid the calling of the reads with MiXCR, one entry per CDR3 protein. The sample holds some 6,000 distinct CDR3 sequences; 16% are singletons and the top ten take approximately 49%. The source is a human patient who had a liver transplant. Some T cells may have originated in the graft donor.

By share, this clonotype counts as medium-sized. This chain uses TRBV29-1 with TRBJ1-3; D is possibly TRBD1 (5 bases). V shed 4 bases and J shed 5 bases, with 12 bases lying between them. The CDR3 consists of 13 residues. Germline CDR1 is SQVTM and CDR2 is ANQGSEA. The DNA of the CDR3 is TGCAGCGTTGTATGGACGGACAGAAACACCATATATTTT. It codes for CSVVWTDRNTIYF.

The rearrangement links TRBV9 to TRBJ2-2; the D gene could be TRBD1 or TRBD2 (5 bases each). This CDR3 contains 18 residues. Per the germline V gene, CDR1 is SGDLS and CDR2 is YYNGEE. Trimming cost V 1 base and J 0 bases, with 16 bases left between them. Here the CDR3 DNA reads TGTGCCAGCAGCGTACCATATGAGGGGACCGCGAACACCGGGGAGCTGTTTTTT. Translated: CASSVPYEGTANTGELFF.

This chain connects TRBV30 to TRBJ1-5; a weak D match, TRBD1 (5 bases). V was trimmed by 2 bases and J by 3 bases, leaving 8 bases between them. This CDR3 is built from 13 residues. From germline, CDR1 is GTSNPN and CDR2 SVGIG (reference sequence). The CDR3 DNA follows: TGTGCCTGGAGTTGGGACTTCAATCAGCCCCAGCATTTT. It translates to CAWSWDFNQPQHF.

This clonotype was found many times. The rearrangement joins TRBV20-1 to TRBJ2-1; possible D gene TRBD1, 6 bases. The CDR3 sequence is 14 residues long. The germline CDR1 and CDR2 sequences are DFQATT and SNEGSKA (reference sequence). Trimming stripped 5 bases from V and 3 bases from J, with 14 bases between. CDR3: CSADRDTNYNEQFF. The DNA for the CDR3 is TGCAGTGCTGACCGGGACACAAACTACAATGAGCAGTTCTTC.

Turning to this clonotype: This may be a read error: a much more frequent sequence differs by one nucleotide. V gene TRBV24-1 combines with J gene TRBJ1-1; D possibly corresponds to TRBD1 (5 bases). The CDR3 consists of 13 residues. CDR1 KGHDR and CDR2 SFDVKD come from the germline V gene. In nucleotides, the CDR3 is TGTGCCACCAGTGATCGGGGGACCACTGAAGCTATCTTT. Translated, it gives CATSDRGTTEAIF.

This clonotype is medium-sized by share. The CDR3 protein is CASSDRGEDGYTF. The CDR3 DNA follows: TGTGCCAGCAGCGACAGGGGAGAGGATGGCTACACCTTC. This chain joins TRBV27 and TRBJ1-2; 8 bases fit TRBD1. CDR1 is MNHEY, CDR2 SMNVEV, per germline (reference sequence). The J segment lost 6 bases and the V segment lost 6 bases, leaving 6 bases of the junction unmatched. CDR3 size: 13 residues.

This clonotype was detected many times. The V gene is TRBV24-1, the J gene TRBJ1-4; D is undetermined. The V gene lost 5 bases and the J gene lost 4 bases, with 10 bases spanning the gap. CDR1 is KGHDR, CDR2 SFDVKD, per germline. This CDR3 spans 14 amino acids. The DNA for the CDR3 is TGTGCCACCAGTGCGGGGAGGGATAATGAAAAACTGTTTTTT. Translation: CATSAGRDNEKLFF.

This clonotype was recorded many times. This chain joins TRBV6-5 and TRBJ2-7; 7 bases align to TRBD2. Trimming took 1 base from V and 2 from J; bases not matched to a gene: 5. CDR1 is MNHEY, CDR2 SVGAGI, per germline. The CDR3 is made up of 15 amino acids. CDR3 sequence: CASSYFWGGTYEQYF. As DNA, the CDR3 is TGTGCCAGCAGTTACTTTTGGGGGGGGACCTACGAGCAGTACTTC.

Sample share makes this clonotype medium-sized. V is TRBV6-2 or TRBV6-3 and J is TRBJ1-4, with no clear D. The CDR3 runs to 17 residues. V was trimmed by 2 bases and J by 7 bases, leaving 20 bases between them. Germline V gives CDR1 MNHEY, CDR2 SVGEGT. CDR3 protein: CASSYPETEGVTEKLFF. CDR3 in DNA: TGTGCCAGCAGTTACCCGGAAACTGAGGGTGTGACTGAAAAACTGTTTTTT.

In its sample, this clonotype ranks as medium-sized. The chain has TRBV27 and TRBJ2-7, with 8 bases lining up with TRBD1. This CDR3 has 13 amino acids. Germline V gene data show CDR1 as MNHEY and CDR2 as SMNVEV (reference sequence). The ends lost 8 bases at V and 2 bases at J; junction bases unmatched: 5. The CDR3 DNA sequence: TGTGCCAGCTCACCGGACAGGGCCTACGAGCAGTACTTC. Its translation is CASSPDRAYEQYF.

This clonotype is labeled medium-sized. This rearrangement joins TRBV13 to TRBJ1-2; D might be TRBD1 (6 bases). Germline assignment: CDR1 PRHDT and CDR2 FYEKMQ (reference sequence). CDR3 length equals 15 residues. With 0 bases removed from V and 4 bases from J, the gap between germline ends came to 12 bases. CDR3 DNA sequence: TGTGCCAGCAGCTTAGGGACAGGTGTCGGCTATGGCTACACCTTC. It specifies CASSLGTGVGYGYTF.

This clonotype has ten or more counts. CDR3 amino acids: CASSFEGQETQYF. CDR3 DNA: TGTGCCAGCAGTTTTGAGGGGCAAGAGACCCAGTACTTC. The rearrangement links TRBV28 to TRBJ2-5; D possibly uses TRBD1 or TRBD2 (5 bases each). Trimming removed 3 bases from V and 2 bases from J, with 7 bases in between. The CDR3 spans 13 residues. Germline V gives CDR1 MDHEN, CDR2 SYDVKM.

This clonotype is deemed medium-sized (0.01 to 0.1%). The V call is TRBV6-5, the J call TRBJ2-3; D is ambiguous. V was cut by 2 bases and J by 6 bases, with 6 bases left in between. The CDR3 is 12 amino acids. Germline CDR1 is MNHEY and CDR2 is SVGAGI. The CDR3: CASSYGRDTQYF. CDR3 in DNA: TGTGCCAGCAGTTACGGGCGGGATACGCAGTATTTT.

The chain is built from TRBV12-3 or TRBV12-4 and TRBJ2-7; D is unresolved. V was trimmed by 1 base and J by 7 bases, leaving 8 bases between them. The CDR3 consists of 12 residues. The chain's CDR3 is CASSLDNVEQYF. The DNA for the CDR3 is TGTGCCAGCAGTTTAGACAACGTGGAGCAGTACTTC.

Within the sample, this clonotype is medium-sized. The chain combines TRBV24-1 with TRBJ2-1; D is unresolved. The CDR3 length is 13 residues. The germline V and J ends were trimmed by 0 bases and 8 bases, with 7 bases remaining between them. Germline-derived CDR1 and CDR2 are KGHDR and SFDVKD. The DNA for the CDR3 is TGTGCCACCAGTGATTTGGCGGATTATGAGCAGTTCTTC. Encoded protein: CATSDLADYEQFF.

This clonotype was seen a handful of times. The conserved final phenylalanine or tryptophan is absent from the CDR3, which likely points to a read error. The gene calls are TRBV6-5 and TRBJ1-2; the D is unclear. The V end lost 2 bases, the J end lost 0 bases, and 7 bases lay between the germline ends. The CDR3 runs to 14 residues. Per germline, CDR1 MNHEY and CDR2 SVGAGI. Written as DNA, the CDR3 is TGTGCCAGCAGTTACGAAGGGTCTAACTATGGCTACACCATC. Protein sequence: CASSYEGSNYGYTI.

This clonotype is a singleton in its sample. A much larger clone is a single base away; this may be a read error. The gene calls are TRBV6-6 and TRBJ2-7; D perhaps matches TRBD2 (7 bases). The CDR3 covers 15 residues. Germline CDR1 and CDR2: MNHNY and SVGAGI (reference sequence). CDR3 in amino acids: CACREGEILSYEQYF. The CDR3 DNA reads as TGTGCCTGCAGGGAGGGGGAGATCCTCTCCTACGAGCAGTACTTC.

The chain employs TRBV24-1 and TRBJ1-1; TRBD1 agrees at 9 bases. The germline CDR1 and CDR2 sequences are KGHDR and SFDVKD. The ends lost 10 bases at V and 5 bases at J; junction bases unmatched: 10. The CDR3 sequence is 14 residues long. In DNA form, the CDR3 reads TGTGCCACTCGGACAGGGGCGAGGGGAACTGAAGCTTTCTTT. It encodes CATRTGARGTEAFF.

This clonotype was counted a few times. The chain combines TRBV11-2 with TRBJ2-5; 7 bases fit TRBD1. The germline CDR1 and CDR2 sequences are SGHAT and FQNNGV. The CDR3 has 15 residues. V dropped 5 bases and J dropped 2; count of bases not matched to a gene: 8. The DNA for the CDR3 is TGTGCCAGCAGCCGCATCCGGGACAGTCAAGAGACCCAGTACTTC. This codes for CASSRIRDSQETQYF.

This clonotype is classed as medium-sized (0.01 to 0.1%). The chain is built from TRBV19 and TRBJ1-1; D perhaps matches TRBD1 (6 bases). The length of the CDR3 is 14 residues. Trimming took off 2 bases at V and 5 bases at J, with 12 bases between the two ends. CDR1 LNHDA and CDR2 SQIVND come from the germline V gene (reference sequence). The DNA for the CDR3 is TGTGCCAGTAGTATAAGACAGGAAAGTACTGAAGCTTTCTTT. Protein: CASSIRQESTEAFF.

This chain's CDR3 is CATRTGMMNTEAFF. CDR3 DNA: TGTGCCACTCGGACAGGGATGATGAACACTGAAGCTTTCTTT. This chain links TRBV6-6 with TRBJ1-1, with 8 nucleotides matching TRBD1. V lost 10 bases, J lost 0 bases, and 7 bases stayed unmatched. The germline V gene has CDR1 MNHNY and CDR2 SVGAGI (reference sequence). The CDR3 runs 14 residues.

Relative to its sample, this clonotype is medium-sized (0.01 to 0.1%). This CDR3 is CAISAGTGSEKLFF. The CDR3, as DNA: TGTGCCATCAGTGCCGGGACAGGGAGTGAAAAACTGTTTTTT. The gene calls are TRBV10-3 and TRBJ1-4, with 9 bases aligning to TRBD1. The J segment lost 7 bases and the V segment lost 4 bases, leaving 4 bases of the junction unmatched. The CDR3 is 14 amino acids. Germline CDR1 is ENHRY and CDR2 is SYGVKD.

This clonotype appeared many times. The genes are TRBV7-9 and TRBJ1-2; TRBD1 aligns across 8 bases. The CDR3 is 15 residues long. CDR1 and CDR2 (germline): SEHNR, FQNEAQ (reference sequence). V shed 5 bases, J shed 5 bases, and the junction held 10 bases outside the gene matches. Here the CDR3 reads CASSTKDRVGYGYTF. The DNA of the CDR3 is TGTGCCAGCAGCACCAAGGACAGGGTAGGGTATGGCTACACCTTC.

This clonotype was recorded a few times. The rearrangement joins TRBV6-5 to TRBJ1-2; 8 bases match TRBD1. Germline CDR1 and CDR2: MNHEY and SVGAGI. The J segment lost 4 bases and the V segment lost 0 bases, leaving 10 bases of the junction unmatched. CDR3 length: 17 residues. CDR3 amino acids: CASSYSTGTGLIYGYTF. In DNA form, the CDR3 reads TGTGCCAGCAGTTACTCGACCGGGACAGGCCTGATCTATGGCTACACCTTC.

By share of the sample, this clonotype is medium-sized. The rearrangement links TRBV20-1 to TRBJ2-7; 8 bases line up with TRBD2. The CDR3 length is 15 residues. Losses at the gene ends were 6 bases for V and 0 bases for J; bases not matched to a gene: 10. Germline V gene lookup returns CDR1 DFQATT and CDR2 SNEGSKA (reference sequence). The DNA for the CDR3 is TGCAGTGCCCACCTTAGCGGGATTGGCTCCTACGAGCAGTACTTC. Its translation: CSAHLSGIGSYEQYF.

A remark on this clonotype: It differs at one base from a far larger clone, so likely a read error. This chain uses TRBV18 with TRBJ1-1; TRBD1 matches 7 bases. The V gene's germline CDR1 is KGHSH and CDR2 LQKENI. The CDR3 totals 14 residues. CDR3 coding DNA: TGTGCCAGCTCACCGGGACAGTTTAATTCACCCCCCCACTTT. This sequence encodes CASSPGQFNSPPHF.

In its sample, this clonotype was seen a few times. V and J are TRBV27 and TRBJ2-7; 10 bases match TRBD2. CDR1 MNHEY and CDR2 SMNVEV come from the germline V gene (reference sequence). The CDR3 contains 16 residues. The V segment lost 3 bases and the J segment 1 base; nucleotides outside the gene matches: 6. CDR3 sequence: CASSFIGAGGSYEQYF. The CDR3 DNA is TGTGCCAGCAGTTTTATAGGAGCGGGAGGGTCCTACGAGCAGTACTTC.

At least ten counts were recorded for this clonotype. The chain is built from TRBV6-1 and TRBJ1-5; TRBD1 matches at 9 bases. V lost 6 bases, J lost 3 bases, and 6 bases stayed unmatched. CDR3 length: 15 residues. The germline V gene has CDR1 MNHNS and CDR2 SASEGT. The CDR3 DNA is TGTGCCAGCAGACCCGGGACAGGGATCAATCAGCCCCAGCATTTT. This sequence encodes CASRPGTGINQPQHF.

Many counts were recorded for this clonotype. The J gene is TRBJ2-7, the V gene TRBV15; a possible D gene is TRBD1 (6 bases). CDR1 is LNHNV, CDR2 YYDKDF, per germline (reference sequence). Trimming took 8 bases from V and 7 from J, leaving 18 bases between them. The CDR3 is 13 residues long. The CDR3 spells CATGGSSNWEQYF. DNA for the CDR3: TGTGCCACCGGGGGCAGCTCCAATTGGGAGCAGTACTTC.